The text below deals with one T cell receptor beta chain. The data originate from a study of regulatory T cells in long-lasting Graves disease. Germline V gives CDR1 WSHSY, CDR2 SAAADI. This CDR3 is 14 amino acids long. V shed 2 bases and J shed 2 bases, with 10 bases lying between them. The time point here: newly diagnosed GD, antithyroid drugs for less than 3 months. RNA extracted from PBMCs served as the sequencing template. Relying on iRepertoire HTBI primers and Arm-PCR of CDR3 regions, the team built TCR beta libraries. TCRdb reanalysed the multiplex PCR reads using MiXCR and keeps one entry per CDR3 protein. The sample lists 350,000 to 550,000 distinct CDR3 sequences, approximately 14% seen once, with approximately 15% in the top ten. The data also belong to a second study, concerning T cells in Graves' hyperthyroidism and ophthalmopathy.

The material was peripheral blood mononuclear cells (PBMCs), obtained at new diagnosis, from a patient treated with antithyroid drugs. This sequence originates from a woman aged 45-60 years with Graves disease. This rearrangement joins TRBV10-2 to TRBJ2-7; D remains unclear. The CDR3 here is CASSERVETYEQYF. CDR3 bases: TGCGCCAGCAGTGAGAGGGTGGAGACCTACGAGCAGTACTTC.